Listed below are T cell receptor beta chains from one sample, sequenced in a study of cytomegalovirus exposure and HLA in healthy donors. Assay: immunoSEQ multiplex PCR; the TCRdb copy retains only in-frame clones and omits some. The table records 200,000 to 250,000 clones, approximately 88% of them present only once. Specimen: PBMCs. The source is a boy between 2 and 10 years old in good health and CMV-seronegative. Each CDR3 is given with its conserved first and last residue. Fields, in order: V gene, J gene, CDR3 protein.

v_call: TRBV19; j_call: TRBJ1-5; cdr3_aa: CASSWDIRYSNQPQHF
v_call: TRBV18; j_call: TRBJ1-1; cdr3_aa: CASSPSREAAEAFF
v_call: TRBV28; j_call: TRBJ2-3; cdr3_aa: CASSLLGLAGATDTQYF
v_call: TRBV6-1; j_call: TRBJ2-7; cdr3_aa: CASSRQGTYEQYF
v_call: TRBV11-3; j_call: TRBJ2-1; cdr3_aa: CASSPLSGEQFF
v_call: TRBV19; j_call: TRBJ1-2; cdr3_aa: CASSGQGAHGYTF
v_call: TRBV6-1; j_call: TRBJ2-1; cdr3_aa: CASSEAGLTGWGEQFF
v_call: TRBV19; j_call: TRBJ1-2; cdr3_aa: CASSAGQPLLGYTF
v_call: TRBV25-1; j_call: TRBJ1-2; cdr3_aa: CASSPLTGSGSCGYTF
v_call: TRBV30; j_call: TRBJ1-1; cdr3_aa: CAWSVGLRRSVGAEAFF
v_call: TRBV11-2; j_call: TRBJ2-6; cdr3_aa: CASGDSGANVLTF
v_call: TRBV10-1; j_call: TRBJ1-5; cdr3_aa: CASRRDRGCNQPQHF
v_call: TRBV27; j_call: TRBJ2-7; cdr3_aa: CASSFQGQNYEQYF
v_call: TRBV2; j_call: TRBJ2-1; cdr3_aa: CASSEAVGQEQFF
v_call: TRBV11-1; j_call: TRBJ2-7; cdr3_aa: CASSFGGTYEQYF
v_call: TRBV6-5; j_call: TRBJ2-6; cdr3_aa: CASTTGTGANVLTF
v_call: TRBV6-5; j_call: TRBJ1-2; cdr3_aa: CASATGGSRGYTF
v_call: TRBV7-6; j_call: TRBJ2-5; cdr3_aa: CASSHRPDYQETQYF
v_call: TRBV6-1; j_call: TRBJ1-5; cdr3_aa: CASRDSQPQHF
v_call: TRBV6-1; j_call: TRBJ1-1; cdr3_aa: CASSEAALNTEAFF
v_call: TRBV13; j_call: TRBJ1-4; cdr3_aa: CASSSGEVANEKLFF
v_call: TRBV2; j_call: TRBJ1-4; cdr3_aa: CASSSPGEGTNEKLFF
v_call: TRBV7-9; j_call: TRBJ2-1; cdr3_aa: CASSRLAGGGNEQFF
v_call: TRBV7-2; j_call: TRBJ2-1; cdr3_aa: CASSSGDWPFNEQFF
v_call: TRBV18; j_call: TRBJ1-1; cdr3_aa: CASSPFVSNEAFF
v_call: TRBV7-6; j_call: TRBJ2-4; cdr3_aa: CASSTGQGNIQYF
v_call: TRBV27; j_call: TRBJ1-6; cdr3_aa: CASSLSGQATNSPLHF
v_call: TRBV7-8; j_call: TRBJ2-7; cdr3_aa: CASRDRSYEQYF
v_call: TRBV4-2; j_call: TRBJ1-2; cdr3_aa: CASSSWTGFNYGYTF
v_call: TRBV30; j_call: TRBJ1-6; cdr3_aa: CAWTIGVNVSPLHF
v_call: TRBV6-1; j_call: TRBJ2-1; cdr3_aa: CASSDPGQGDDEQFF
v_call: TRBV9; j_call: TRBJ2-5; cdr3_aa: CASSVTGLGQETQYF
v_call: TRBV5-1; j_call: TRBJ2-7; cdr3_aa: CASSLGTRSSYEQYF
v_call: TRBV6-5; j_call: TRBJ2-2; cdr3_aa: CASSYSLAEDTGELFF
v_call: TRBV4-1; j_call: TRBJ2-5; cdr3_aa: CASSPYIGTSVQETQYF
v_call: TRBV19; j_call: TRBJ1-2; cdr3_aa: CASSSIPGQASGGYTF
v_call: TRBV7-2; j_call: TRBJ2-7; cdr3_aa: CASSPRDRASYEQYF
v_call: TRBV7-3; j_call: TRBJ2-2; cdr3_aa: CASSSGPNTGELFF
v_call: TRBV7-2; j_call: TRBJ2-7; cdr3_aa: CASSFGTSTYEQYF
v_call: TRBV6-5; j_call: TRBJ1-2; cdr3_aa: CASKGEGPFIYGYTF
v_call: TRBV6-1; j_call: TRBJ2-5; cdr3_aa: CASRDSVSHRETQYF